The 6 T cell receptor beta chains below were found in one sample sequenced in a study of shared clonotypes between healthy human individuals. TCRdb's copy holds only in-frame clones and misses some; the assay was immunoSEQ multiplex PCR. This sample carries around 88,000 clones, over 60% of them seen once, and the ten largest clones take approximately 53%. The source material was memory CD8+ T cells sorted from blood. Subset reported: CD45RO+ cells pooled with CCR7-negative TemRA cells. The receptors originated from a young man in good health.

The J gene is TRBJ2-7, the V gene TRBV4-3; 12 bases agree with TRBD1. The CDR3 length is 16 residues. The germline gives CDR1 LGHNA, CDR2 YSLEER. The V gene end was trimmed by 1 base and the J gene end by 7 bases; junction bases not matched to a gene: 8. The CDR3 spells CASSQAPGTGGVEQYF. In DNA, the CDR3 is TGCGCCAGCAGCCAAGCCCCCGGGACAGGGGGCGTAGAGCAGTACTTC.

V usage is TRBV28 and J usage is TRBJ2-5, with TRBD2 matching over 8 bases. After removal of 5 bases from V and 5 bases from J, the junction contained 10 bases not matched to a gene. CDR3 size: 15 residues. Germline V lookup: CDR1 MDHEN, CDR2 SYDVKM. CDR3 nucleotides: TGTGCCAGCAGTACCGAGCGGGAGAGGTTGGAGACCCAGTACTTC. This gives the protein CASSTERERLETQYF.

A single count supports this clone. V gene TRBV11-2 combines with J gene TRBJ1-5, with TRBD1 as a possible D gene (5 bases). V shed 7 bases and J shed 4 bases, with 17 bases lying between them. The CDR3 loop spans 15 amino acids. CDR1 and CDR2 from the germline V gene are SGHAT and FQNNGV. The CDR3 DNA sequence: TGTGCCAGCATGGGGACGCAGAGTCGGAATCAGCCCCAGCATTTT. The encoded protein is CASMGTQSRNQPQHF.

The chain combines TRBV4-3 with TRBJ2-1; D is ambiguous. The CDR3 loop spans 13 amino acids. The germline CDR1 and CDR2 sequences are LGHNA and YSLEER. V was pared by 3 bases and J by 3 bases, with 6 bases between. CDR3 protein: CASSQAYYNEQFF. For the CDR3, the DNA is TGCGCCAGCAGCCAGGCTTACTACAATGAGCAGTTCTTC.

The chain is built from TRBV18 and TRBJ1-2, with TRBD1 matching 12 bases. There are 15 residues in the CDR3. The trim removed 3 bases at V and 4 bases at J, leaving 3 bases unmatched. Germline CDR1 reads KGHSH; CDR2 reads LQKENI. DNA for the CDR3: TGTGCCAGCTCACCGGGGACAGGGGGCCTCTATGGCTACACCTTC. Encoded protein: CASSPGTGGLYGYTF.

V is TRBV6-5 and J is TRBJ2-7; weak D call: TRBD2 (6 bases). Germline lookup yields CDR1 MNHEY and CDR2 SVGAGI. The CDR3 covers 15 residues. Trimming stripped 6 bases from V and 3 bases from J, with 18 bases between. The CDR3 DNA follows: TGTGCCAGCAGGGGAGGATCCGCTGAAATCTACGAGCAGTACTTC. Translating gives CASRGGSAEIYEQYF.